This T cell receptor (beta chain) was captured in a study of monozygotic twins with inflammatory bowel disease. Whole-study findings and limits: Healthy co-twins showed greater TCRbeta diversity (inverse Simpson) than IBD patients. Patient repertoires may have gained variability from differing immunosuppressive treatments. With others, IBD patients shared fewer clonotypes than healthy twins did, especially with disease activity.

After re-calling the 5' RACE reads, TCRdb lists one entry per CDR3 protein, DNA absent. This listing includes approximately 380,000 distinct CDR3 sequences. Per the germline V gene, CDR1 is MNHEY and CDR2 is SVGEGT. CDR3 length: 16 amino acids. About this clonotype: Its antigen is as yet unknown.

Sample: blood. The sequence came from a human donor with ulcerative colitis or Crohn's disease, or a healthy co-twin of an affected twin (not recorded which). This chain links TRBV6-2 or TRBV6-3 with TRBJ1-2; TCRdb selects TRBD1, and the lack of DNA leaves this call unchecked. CDR3 loop: CASSYSSGTVLYGYTF.